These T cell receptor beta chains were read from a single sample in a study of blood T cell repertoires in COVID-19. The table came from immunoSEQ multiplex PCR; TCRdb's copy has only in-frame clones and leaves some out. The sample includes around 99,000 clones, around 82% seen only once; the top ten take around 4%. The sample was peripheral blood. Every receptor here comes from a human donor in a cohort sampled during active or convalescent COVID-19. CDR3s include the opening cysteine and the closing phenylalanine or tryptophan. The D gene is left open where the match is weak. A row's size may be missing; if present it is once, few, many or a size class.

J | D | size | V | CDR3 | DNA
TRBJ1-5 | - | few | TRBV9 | CASNPGGGNQPQHF | TGTGCCAGCAACCCGGGTGGAGGCAATCAGCCCCAGCATTTT
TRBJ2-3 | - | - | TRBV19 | CASRVRARDTQYF | TGTGCCAGTAGGGTCAGGGCAAGAGATACGCAGTATTTT
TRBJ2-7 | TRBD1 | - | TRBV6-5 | CASQTGTGSHEQYF | TGTGCCAGTCAAACCGGGACAGGGTCCCACGAGCAGTACTTC
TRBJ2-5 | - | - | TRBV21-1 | CASRNETSGGLETQYF | TGTGCCAGCAGAAATGAGACTAGCGGGGGCTTAGAGACCCAGTACTTC
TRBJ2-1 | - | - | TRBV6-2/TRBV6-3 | CASSIQGYEQFF | TGTGCCAGCAGTATACAGGGCTATGAGCAGTTCTTC
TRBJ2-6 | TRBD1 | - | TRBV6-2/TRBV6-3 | CASSLGQVISGANVLTF | TGTGCCAGCAGTTTGGGACAGGTGATCTCTGGGGCCAACGTCCTGACTTTC
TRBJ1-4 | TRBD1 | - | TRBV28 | CASSLYGQGAPREKLFF | TGTGCCAGCAGTTTATATGGACAGGGGGCGCCAAGGGAAAAACTGTTTTTT
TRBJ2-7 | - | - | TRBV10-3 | CAISVSAAREQYF | TGTGCCATCAGTGTAAGCGCAGCCCGGGAGCAGTACTTC
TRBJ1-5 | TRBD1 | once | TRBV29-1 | CSVALAGGGQPQHF | TGCAGCGTTGCCCTAGCAGGGGGCGGTCAGCCCCAGCATTTT
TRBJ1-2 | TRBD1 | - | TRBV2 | CARVVAGGFYGYTF | TGTGCCAGGGTTGTCGCAGGGGGCTTCTATGGCTACACCTTC
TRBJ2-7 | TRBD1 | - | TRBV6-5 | CASTGTGLYEQYF | TGTGCCAGCACCGGGACAGGGCTCTACGAGCAGTACTTC
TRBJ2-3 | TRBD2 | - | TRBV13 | CASSSKSGGLMDTQYF | TGTGCCAGCAGCTCGAAAAGCGGGGGTCTGATGGATACGCAGTATTTT
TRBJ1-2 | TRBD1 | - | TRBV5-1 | CASSSPGQEYGYTF | TGCGCCAGCAGCTCTCCGGGACAGGAGTATGGCTACACCTTC
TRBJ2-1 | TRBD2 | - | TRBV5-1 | CASSPGLAFNEQFF | TGCGCCAGCAGCCCGGGACTAGCGTTCAATGAGCAGTTCTTC
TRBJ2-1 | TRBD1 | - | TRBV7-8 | CASSLAARTGRGYNEQFF | TGTGCCAGCAGCTTAGCGGCCCGGACAGGGAGAGGATACAATGAGCAGTTCTTC